This TCR beta chain came from a study of CD8+ T cells in alopecia areata. From germline, CDR1 is MNHEY and CDR2 SVGAGI. With V trimmed by 3 bases and J by 2 bases, 6 bases remained unmatched. This CDR3 has 15 amino acids. Details on this clone: What it recognizes is unknown.

Indicated treatment: oral pan-JAK inhibitor, 5-10 mg twice daily. RNA extraction was followed by reverse transcription into cDNA, which acted as the sequencing template. The table came from immunoSEQ multiplex PCR; TCRdb's copy has only in-frame clones and leaves some out. The table includes some 150,000 clones, 82% detected once. Study-wide results and limits: Many expanded lesional clones persisted in scalp and blood during tofacitinib.

The sequence came from a human donor with alopecia areata. The gene calls are TRBV6-5 and TRBJ1-2, with 7 nucleotides matching TRBD1. Sample: CD8+ T cells sorted from blood, taken at week 4, from a patient treated with tofacitinib. CDR3 nucleotide sequence: TGTGCCAGCAGTTATCTCGGGACAGAGAACTATGGCTACACCTTC. Translation gives CASSYLGTENYGYTF.